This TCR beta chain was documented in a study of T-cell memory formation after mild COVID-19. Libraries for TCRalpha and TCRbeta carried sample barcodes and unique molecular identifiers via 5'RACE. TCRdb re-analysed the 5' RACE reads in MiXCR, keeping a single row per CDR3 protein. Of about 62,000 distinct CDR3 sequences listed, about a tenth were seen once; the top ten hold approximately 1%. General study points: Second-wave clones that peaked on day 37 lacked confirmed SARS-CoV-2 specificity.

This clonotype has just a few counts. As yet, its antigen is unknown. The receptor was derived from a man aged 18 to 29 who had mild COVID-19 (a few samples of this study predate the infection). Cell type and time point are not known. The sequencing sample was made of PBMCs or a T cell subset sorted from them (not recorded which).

The CDR3 spells CASSLSSGGSYNEQFF. DNA of the CDR3: TGTGCCAGCAGCTTGTCTAGCGGGGGGTCCTACAATGAGCAGTTCTTC. The chain joins TRBV7-2 to TRBJ2-1; 11 nucleotides match TRBD2. The germline gives CDR1 SGHTA, CDR2 FQGNSA. The CDR3 length is 16 residues. The ends lost 3 bases at V and 1 base at J; junction bases unmatched: 2. The full variable domain, in which reference TRBV7-2 and TRBJ2-1 provide the parts outside the CDR3, is GAGVSQSPSNKVTEKGKDVELRCDPISGHTALYWYRQSLGQGLEFLIYFQGNSAPDKSGLPSDRFSAERTGGSVSTLTIQRTQQEDSAVYLCASSLSSGGSYNEQFFGPGTRLTVL.